The next 19 T cell receptor beta chains were all read from a single sample in a study of blood T cells in healthy people across ages. With a J-beta primer mix and a sample-barcoded 5' primer, a second PCR ran about 7 to 12 cycles. TCRdb ran MiXCR on the 5' RACE reads and lists one entry per CDR3 protein. The sample holds 1,100,000 or so distinct CDR3 sequences, 40% to 50% seen once. Specimen: blood. Receptors originate from a woman aged 55-69 years in good health.

The V gene is TRBV24-1, the J gene TRBJ2-5; D unresolved. The CDR3 has 15 residues. CDR1 is KGHDR, CDR2 SFDVKD, per germline. V was pared by 0 bases and J by 3 bases, with 10 bases between. The CDR3: CATSDLNFGEETQYF. The CDR3 DNA is TGTGCCACCAGTGATTTGAATTTCGGAGAAGAGACCCAGTACTTC.

The chain has TRBV2 and TRBJ2-7; D unclear. Germline V gene lookup returns CDR1 SNHLY and CDR2 FYNNEI. There are 15 residues in the CDR3. V lost 6 bases and J 7 bases, leaving 22 bases between the germline ends. The CDR3 DNA is TGTGCCAGCAGACCGACCCAAGGGTCCTACAATGAGCAGTACTTC. This codes for CASRPTQGSYNEQYF.

This clonotype was observed a handful of times. Relative to the germline gene, one junction end is altered; a read error may explain this. V and J are TRBV12-3 or TRBV12-4 and TRBJ2-7, with TRBD2 matching 8 bases. There are 14 residues in the CDR3. CDR3 residues: CASRLAGSTYEQYF. Here the CDR3 DNA reads TGTGCCAGCAGGTTAGCGGGATCAACCTACGAGCAGTACTTC.

This clonotype was seen many times. The V gene is TRBV20-1, the J gene TRBJ2-7; D gene ambiguous. The CDR3 extends over 11 amino acids. Germline CDR1 reads DFQATT; CDR2 reads SNEGSKA (reference sequence). V was shortened by 1 base and J by 3 bases, with 4 bases between the two germline ends. CDR3 sequence: CSARGGYEQYF. The CDR3 DNA reads as TGCAGTGCTAGAGGAGGCTACGAGCAGTACTTC.

The table lists this clonotype with a few counts. The V and J genes are TRBV12-3 or TRBV12-4 and TRBJ2-7, with 12 nucleotides matching TRBD2. J was trimmed by 4 bases and V by 4 bases; bases with no gene match: 11. The CDR3 runs to 17 residues. This CDR3 is CASSSQIRLAGAYEQYF. CDR3 coding DNA: TGTGCCAGCAGTTCCCAAATTAGACTAGCGGGGGCTTACGAGCAGTACTTC.

The chain has TRBV28 and TRBJ2-4; 7 nucleotides align to TRBD2. The V gene's germline CDR1 is MDHEN and CDR2 SYDVKM. The CDR3 consists of 15 residues. J lost 6 bases, V lost 1 base, and 6 bases had no gene match. The CDR3, as DNA: TGTGCCAGCAGTTTATTAGGGACTACCGGAAACATTCAGTACTTC. It translates to CASSLLGTTGNIQYF.

This chain uses TRBV12-3 or TRBV12-4 with TRBJ1-6; the D is unclear. With 3 bases removed from V and 9 bases from J, the gap between germline ends came to 6 bases. The CDR3 has 12 residues. The CDR3 nucleotides read TGTGCCAGCAGTTTTATGAGTTCACCCCTCCACTTT. Protein sequence: CASSFMSSPLHF.

The table lists this clonotype with a few counts. This chain links TRBV7-3 with TRBJ2-4; 7 bases are shared with TRBD2. This CDR3 comprises 13 residues. The germline V gene has CDR1 SGHTA and CDR2 FQGTGA. The V gene end was trimmed by 1 base and the J gene end by 13 bases; junction bases not matched to a gene: 7. CDR3 in DNA: TGTGCCAGCAGCTTAAGGGAGGGTGCTGAGCAGTACTTC. As protein: CASSLREGAEQYF.

This clonotype was seen a handful of times. The chain links TRBV13 to TRBJ1-2; no clear D gene. The germline gives CDR1 PRHDT, CDR2 FYEKMQ (reference sequence). The length of the CDR3 is 15 residues. The V gene lost 5 bases and the J gene lost 0 bases, with 13 bases spanning the gap. In DNA, the CDR3 is TGTGCCAGCAGCCCCTCTCGACAACCTAACTATGGCTACACCTTC. Protein: CASSPSRQPNYGYTF.

The sample holds many counts of this clonotype. The V call is TRBV25-1, the J call TRBJ2-3; 11 bases line up with TRBD2. The V and J ends lost 4 bases and 2 bases, in that order; junction bases with no gene match: 14. Germline V gene sequence: CDR1 MGHDK, CDR2 SYGVNS. CDR3 size: 19 residues. In DNA, the CDR3 is TGTGCCAGCAGTGGCCCCAGGGCGCTAGCGGGGGGTCACACAGATACGCAGTATTTT. Its translation is CASSGPRALAGGHTDTQYF.

Here the CDR3 DNA reads TGTGCCAGCAGGGGGTCCGTGGCAGGCTACGAGCAGTACTTC. Its protein is CASRGSVAGYEQYF. The chain carries TRBV2 and TRBJ2-7; D is uncertain. V lost 6 bases, J lost 3 bases, and 15 bases lay in between. The CDR3 loop spans 14 amino acids. Germline CDR1 is SNHLY and CDR2 is FYNNEI.

The chain is built from TRBV5-1 and TRBJ2-5, with unresolved D. The tail of the sequence fits TRBJ2-7 better, so the J call may be wrong. The CDR3 is made up of 11 amino acids. In germline, CDR1 is SGHRS, CDR2 YFSETQ. The CDR3 nucleotides are TGCGCCAGGGGCAGATCCTACGAGCAGTACTTC. Its protein product is CARGRSYEQYF.

This sequence joins TRBV7-2 and TRBJ2-1; 11 bases fit TRBD2. Losses at the gene ends were 4 bases for V and 9 bases for J; bases not matched to a gene: 8. Germline CDR1 is SGHTA and CDR2 is FQGNSA. This CDR3 comprises 15 residues. The DNA for the CDR3 is TGTGCCAGCAGCTCAATAGCGGGAGGGACCTTTGAGCAGTTCTTC. Its protein is CASSSIAGGTFEQFF.

CDR3 coding DNA: TGTGCCAGCAGCAGAGGCCGGAGCCACACCGGGGAGCTGTTTTTT. As protein: CASSRGRSHTGELFF. The chain carries TRBV7-2 and TRBJ2-2, with D unclear. The CDR3 consists of 15 residues. CDR1 is SGHTA and CDR2 is FQGNSA in the germline V gene. V shed 5 bases and J shed 3 bases, with 13 bases lying between them.

The V call is TRBV7-9, the J call TRBJ2-6; D may be TRBD1 (5 bases). This CDR3 contains 17 residues. Trimming stripped 1 base from V and 2 bases from J, with 12 bases between. CDR1 is SEHNR, CDR2 FQNEAQ, per germline (reference sequence). CDR3 nucleotide sequence: TGTGCCAGCAGCTTAGACAGGCCCCCTCCTGGGGCCAACGTCCTGACTTTC. Protein: CASSLDRPPPGANVLTF. Using reference TRBV7-9 and TRBJ2-6 for the parts outside the CDR3, the full variable domain is DTGVSQNPRHKITKRGQNVTFRCDPISEHNRLYWYRQTLGQGPEFLTYFQNEAQLEKSRLLSDRFSAERPKGSFSTLEIQRTEQGDSAMYLCASSLDRPPPGANVLTFGAGSRLTVL.

The rearrangement joins TRBV27 to TRBJ1-5, with a tentative D call TRBD1 (5 bases). CDR1 and CDR2 (germline): MNHEY, SMNVEV (reference sequence). Between the trimmed V and J ends, which lost 5 bases and 3 bases, there was a span of 17 bases. The CDR3 is 16 residues long. The CDR3 DNA is TGTGCCAGCAGTCCCCAAGGACACCTGAACAATCAGCCCCAGCATTTT. Protein sequence: CASSPQGHLNNQPQHF.

V is TRBV28 and J is TRBJ2-3; the match to TRBD1 covers 8 bases. V was clipped by 6 bases and J by 0 bases; unmatched bases: 8. The CDR3 covers 16 residues. CDR1 MDHEN and CDR2 SYDVKM come from the germline V gene. The CDR3 protein is CASRSDRDESTDTQYF. DNA of the CDR3: TGTGCCAGCAGATCGGACAGGGATGAGAGCACAGATACGCAGTATTTT.

This clonotype was detected a few times. The chain employs TRBV3-1 and TRBJ2-1; D gene unclear. CDR1 is LGHDT and CDR2 is YNNKEL in the germline V gene (reference sequence). The CDR3 loop spans 13 amino acids. Trimming left V 2 bases short and J 6 bases short, with 8 bases between. For the CDR3, the DNA is TGTGCCAGCAGCCAAATCCCATCCAATGAGCAGTTCTTC. Translated: CASSQIPSNEQFF.

This clonotype was seen a handful of times. V usage is TRBV4-1 and J usage is TRBJ2-3; no clear D. Between the trimmed V and J ends, which lost 5 bases and 3 bases, there was a span of 9 bases. The CDR3 covers 13 residues. Germline V gives CDR1 MGHRA, CDR2 YSYEKL. The CDR3 loop is CASSSRLTDTQYF. The CDR3 DNA follows: TGCGCCAGCAGCTCACGACTGACAGATACGCAGTATTTT.